This T cell receptor (beta chain) was captured by sequencing in a study of shared clonotypes between healthy human individuals. Trimming left V 6 bases short and J 1 base short, with 12 bases between. CDR1 and CDR2 (germline): SNHLY, FYNNEI. The CDR3 spans 14 residues. In the original processing: From ImmunoSEQ came sequences covering only the junction and carrying no quality scores, so filtering differed. Using immunoSEQ multiplex PCR, the repertoire was profiled, and TCRdb retains in-frame clones only, with some absent. That table is the source of V, J and clone size, and D and trimming were worked out from the DNA. The sample holds a few hundred thousand clones, less than 98% seen once. The study's findings and limits: The sampled material consisted only of blood, and tissue repertoires are likely to differ. In contrast to clonotypes shared by all four donors, non-shared clonotypes had lower generation probabilities.

On this clone: Its matching antigen is unknown.

The chain employs TRBV2 and TRBJ1-1; weak D call: TRBD1 (6 bases). The clonotype comes from a woman under 40 in good health. Sequencing was performed on naive CD4+ T cells sorted from blood. Subset indicated: CD45RA+ positively selected. DNA of the CDR3: TGTGCCAGCAGCCTCCTACAGGGGAACACTGAAGCTTTCTTT. It codes for CASSLLQGNTEAFF.